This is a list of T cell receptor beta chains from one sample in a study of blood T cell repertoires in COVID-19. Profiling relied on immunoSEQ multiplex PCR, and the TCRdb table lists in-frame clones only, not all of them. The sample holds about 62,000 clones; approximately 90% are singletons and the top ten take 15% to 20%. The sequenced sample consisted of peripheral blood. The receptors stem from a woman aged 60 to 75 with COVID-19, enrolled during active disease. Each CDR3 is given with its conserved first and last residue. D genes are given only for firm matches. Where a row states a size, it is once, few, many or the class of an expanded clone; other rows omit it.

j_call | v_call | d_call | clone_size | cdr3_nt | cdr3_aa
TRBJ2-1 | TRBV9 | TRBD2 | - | TGTGCCAGCAGCGGGGGCGGGAGGGGCAATGAGCAGTTCTTC | CASSGGGRGNEQFF
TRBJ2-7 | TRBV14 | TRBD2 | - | TGTGCCAGCAGACCGACTAGCGGGAGTACGTACGAGCAGTACTTC | CASRPTSGSTYEQYF
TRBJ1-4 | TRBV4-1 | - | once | TGCGCCAGCAGCCCCCAGGGCGAAAAACTGTTTTTT | CASSPQGEKLFF
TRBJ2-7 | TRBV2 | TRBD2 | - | TGTGCCAGCAGTCCAACTAGCGGGAGCTCCTACGAGCAGTACTTC | CASSPTSGSSYEQYF
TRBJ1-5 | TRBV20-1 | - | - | TGCAGTGCTAGTGAGACAGGTACTCAGCCCCAGCATTTT | CSASETGTQPQHF
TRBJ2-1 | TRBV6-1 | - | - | TGTGCCAGCAGTGAAGGGGGCCTGGCCTACAATGAGCAGTTCTTC | CASSEGGLAYNEQFF
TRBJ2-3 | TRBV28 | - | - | TGTGCCAGCAACCCGCCCCAGCGGGCGGTAGATACGCAGTATTTT | CASNPPQRAVDTQYF
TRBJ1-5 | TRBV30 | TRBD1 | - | TGTGCCTTGCGGGACAGGGCCTATCAGCCCCAGCATTTT | CALRDRAYQPQHF
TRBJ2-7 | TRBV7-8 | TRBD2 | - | TGTGCCAGCAGCCCGCTAGCGGGAGCCTACGAGCAGTACTTC | CASSPLAGAYEQYF
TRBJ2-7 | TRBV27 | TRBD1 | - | TGTGCCAGCAGTTCCTACCGGGACAGGGACTACGAGCAGTACTTC | CASSSYRDRDYEQYF
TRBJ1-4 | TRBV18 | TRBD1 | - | TGTGCCAGCTCACCCTTAGGGACAGGGCAATCGGCAACTAATGAAAAACTGTTTTTT | CASSPLGTGQSATNEKLFF
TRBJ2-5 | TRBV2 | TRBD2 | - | TGTGCCAGCAGTGAAGACCCTCTAGCGGGGCAAGAGACCCAGTACTTC | CASSEDPLAGQETQYF
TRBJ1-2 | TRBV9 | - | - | TGTGCCAGCAGCCTGGCGGCCCGCAACTATGGCTACACCTTC | CASSLAARNYGYTF
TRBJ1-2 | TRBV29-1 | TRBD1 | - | TGCAGCGTCTCGGGACAGGGGCAAAATCACTATGGCTACACCTTC | CSVSGQGQNHYGYTF
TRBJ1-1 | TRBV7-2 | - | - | TGTGCCAGCAGCGGGCGGGCAGCTCTGAACACTGAAGCTTTCTTT | CASSGRAALNTEAFF
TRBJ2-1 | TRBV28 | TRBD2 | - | TGTGCCACCAGAAGCGGGAGGAGCTCCTACAATGAGCAGTTCTTC | CATRSGRSSYNEQFF
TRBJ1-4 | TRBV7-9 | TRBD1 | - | TGTGCCAGCAGCGCACAGGGGGGAGCTAATGAAAAACTGTTTTTT | CASSAQGGANEKLFF
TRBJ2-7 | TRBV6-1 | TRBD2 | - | TGTGCCAGCAGTGAATATGTACTAGCGGGAATCTACGAGCAGTACTTC | CASSEYVLAGIYEQYF
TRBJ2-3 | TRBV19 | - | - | TGTGCCAGTACTCCGGGACTTTCCACAGATACGCAGTATTTT | CASTPGLSTDTQYF
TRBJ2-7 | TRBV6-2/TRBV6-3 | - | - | TGTGCCAGCAGTATCTCGGGAGTTGGCGAGCAGTACTTC | CASSISGVGEQYF
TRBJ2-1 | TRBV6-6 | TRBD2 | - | TGTGCCAGCAGTTACTGGGGGCGGGAGGGTCGCAATGAGCAGTTCTTC | CASSYWGREGRNEQFF
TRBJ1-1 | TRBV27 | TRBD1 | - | TGTGCCAGCAGTTCCCAGGGGGCCCCTGCCATAGCTTTCTTT | CASSSQGAPAIAFF
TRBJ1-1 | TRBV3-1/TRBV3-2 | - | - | TGTGCCAGCAGCCCAAGTAGGAGGCTAAGGACTGAAGCTTTCTTT | CASSPSRRLRTEAFF
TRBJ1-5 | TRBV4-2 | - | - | TGTGCCAGCAGCCAGAGGGGGGGCGGCAATCAGCCCCAGCATTTT | CASSQRGGGNQPQHF
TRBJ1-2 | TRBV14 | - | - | TGTGCCAGCAGCCCCGCCAGGGAAGCGGGTGCCCTCGATGGCTACACCTTC | CASSPAREAGALDGYTF
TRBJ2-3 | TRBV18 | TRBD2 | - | TGTGCCAGCTCACCACCTCCGGGACTAGCGGGAGTCATAGATACGCAGTATTTT | CASSPPPGLAGVIDTQYF
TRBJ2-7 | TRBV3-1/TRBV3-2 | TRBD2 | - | TGTGCCAGCAGCCGTTTAGCGGGAGGTCCTGACGAGCAGTACTTC | CASSRLAGGPDEQYF
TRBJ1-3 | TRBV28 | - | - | TGTGCCAGCAGTAATCCGGGACTGAACTCTGGAAACACCATATATTTT | CASSNPGLNSGNTIYF
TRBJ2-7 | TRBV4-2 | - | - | TGTGCCAGCAGCCATCGGTCTCGGTTACCCTACGAGCAGTACTTC | CASSHRSRLPYEQYF
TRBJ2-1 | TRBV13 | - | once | TGTGCCAGCAGCTTTAGTACAGGGTTAAACAATGAGCAGTTCTTC | CASSFSTGLNNEQFF
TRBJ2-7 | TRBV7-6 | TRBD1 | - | TGTGCCAGCAGCCTGGGACAGGGGTCAAGAAATGAGCAGTACTTC | CASSLGQGSRNEQYF
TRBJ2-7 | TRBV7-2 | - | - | TGTGCCAGCAGCTTAGCGAGTAGCGGACAATACTACGAGCAGTACTTC | CASSLASSGQYYEQYF
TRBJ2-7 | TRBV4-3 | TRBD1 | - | TGCGCCAGCAGCCACAGCCCCGGGACAGGGGGCTACGAGCAGTACTTC | CASSHSPGTGGYEQYF
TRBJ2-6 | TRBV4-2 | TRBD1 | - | TGTGCCAGCAGCCAAGCCGGGACAGGGATGTATGGGGCCAACGTCCTGACTTTC | CASSQAGTGMYGANVLTF
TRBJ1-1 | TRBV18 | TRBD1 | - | TGTGCCAGCTCACCCCCGGGACAGATGAACACTGAAGCTTTCTTT | CASSPPGQMNTEAFF
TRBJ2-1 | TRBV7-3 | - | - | TGTGCCAGCAGCTTAAACGGACTCAATCAGTACAATGAGCAGTTCTTC | CASSLNGLNQYNEQFF
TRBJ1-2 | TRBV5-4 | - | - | TGTGCCAGCAGCTTGGCCTCGCGGACTGAAACTAACTATGGCTACACCTTC | CASSLASRTETNYGYTF
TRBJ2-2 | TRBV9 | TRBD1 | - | TGTGCCAGCAGCTTCGCCGGGACAGGAGACTTCACCGGGGAGCTGTTTTTT | CASSFAGTGDFTGELFF
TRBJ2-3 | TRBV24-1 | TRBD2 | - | TGTGCCACCAGTGCGATAACCGGGACTAGCGGGAGGAATGGAGATACGCAGTATTTT | CATSAITGTSGRNGDTQYF
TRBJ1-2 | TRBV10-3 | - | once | TGTGCCATCAGTGAGTGGAGAGGGGGGGACTATGGCTACACCTTC | CAISEWRGGDYGYTF
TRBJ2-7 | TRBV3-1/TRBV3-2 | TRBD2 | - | TGTGCCAGCAGCCAACTCCCTAGCGGGAGCGGAAACGAGCAGTACTTC | CASSQLPSGSGNEQYF
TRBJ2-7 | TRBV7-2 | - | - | TGTGCCAGCAACCTTTCGGGTGAGCAGTACTTC | CASNLSGEQYF
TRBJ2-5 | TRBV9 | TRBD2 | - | TGTGCCAGCAGCGCTAGCGGGGGGAAGGAGACCCAGTACTTC | CASSASGGKETQYF
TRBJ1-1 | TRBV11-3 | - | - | TGTGCCAGCAGCTTAAGACACCAGAACACTGAAGCTTTCTTT | CASSLRHQNTEAFF
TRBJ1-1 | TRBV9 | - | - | TGTGCCAGCAGCTCTGGGGCGAACACTGAAGCTTTCTTT | CASSSGANTEAFF
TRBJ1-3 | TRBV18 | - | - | TGTGCCAGCTCACCACCGTTTAGCTCTGGAAACACCATATATTTT | CASSPPFSSGNTIYF